This entry lists 8 T cell receptor beta chains sequenced from one sample in a study of T-cell reconstitution after alpha-beta-depleted transplantation in children. The TCRbeta library incorporated unique molecular identifiers. TCRdb re-called the PCR reads through MiXCR, storing one row per CDR3 protein. Here the sample spans 500,000 to 600,000 distinct CDR3 sequences, around 20% being singletons. The sample in question was PBMCs from the stem cell graft donor, obtained from the stem cell graft. These receptors came from a human donor who donated a stem cell graft to a child with acute lymphoblastic leukemia.

The chain employs TRBV20-1 and TRBJ2-3; 8 nucleotides line up with TRBD2. Per the germline V gene, CDR1 is DFQATT and CDR2 is SNEGSKA (reference sequence). CDR3 length equals 13 residues. V lost 6 bases and J lost 1; bases outside the gene matches: 3. The CDR3 reads CSAEGLGTDTQYF. CDR3 nucleotides: TGCAGTGCCGAGGGACTAGGCACAGATACGCAGTATTTT.

This clonotype was counted many times. The V call is TRBV7-7, the J call TRBJ2-3; D not resolved. V was trimmed by 1 base and J by 0 bases, leaving 8 bases between them. Looked up from germline, CDR1 is SSHAT and CDR2 is FNYEAQ (reference sequence). The CDR3 extends over 15 amino acids. This CDR3 reads CASSLGRRSTDTQYF. The CDR3, as DNA: TGTGCCAGCAGCTTAGGGCGAAGGAGCACAGATACGCAGTATTTT.

J is TRBJ2-2 and V is TRBV5-1; 8 bases match TRBD1. CDR3 length equals 16 residues. J lost 8 bases, V lost 7 bases, and 16 bases had no gene match. The germline V gene has CDR1 SGHRS and CDR2 YFSETQ. CDR3 in amino acids: CASSDRPRGLVGELFF. CDR3 sequence (DNA): TGCGCCAGCTCCGACCGACCCAGGGGGCTGGTTGGGGAGCTGTTTTTT.

The chain carries TRBV27 and TRBJ1-6; a weak D match, TRBD1 (5 bases). Germline V gene lookup returns CDR1 MNHEY and CDR2 SMNVEV (reference sequence). This CDR3 comprises 15 residues. V was clipped by 1 base and J by 6 bases, with 10 bases between them. CDR3 in DNA: TGTGCCAGCAGTTTATTAACGGGGGGTAATTCACCCCTCCACTTT. This translates into CASSLLTGGNSPLHF.

This clonotype was counted between two and nine times. The genes are TRBV12-3 or TRBV12-4 and TRBJ1-2; weak D call: TRBD1 (5 bases). With 2 bases removed from V and 6 bases from J, the gap between germline ends came to 10 bases. The CDR3 spans 13 residues. CDR3 bases: TGTGCCAGCAGTTTACTGGGGGACGATGGCTACACCTTC. Its protein product is CASSLLGDDGYTF.

This clonotype has more than one count but fewer than ten. The chain combines TRBV20-1 with TRBJ2-1; 7 bases match TRBD2. This CDR3 is 14 amino acids long. Trimming removed 5 bases from V and 6 bases from J; junction bases left unmatched: 10. The germline gives CDR1 DFQATT, CDR2 SNEGSKA (reference sequence). The CDR3 nucleotides are TGCAGTGCTGCCACTGGACGGACTAGCAATGAGCAGTTCTTC. It is translated as CSAATGRTSNEQFF.

The chain uses TRBV20-1 and TRBJ1-5; D is undetermined. Germline CDR1 and CDR2: DFQATT and SNEGSKA (reference sequence). V shed 4 bases and J shed 0 bases, with 22 bases lying between them. This CDR3 is built from 18 residues. This chain's CDR3 is CSAIGPLWRVYSNQPQHF. The CDR3 DNA follows: TGCAGTGCTATCGGGCCCCTTTGGCGGGTCTATAGCAATCAGCCCCAGCATTTT.

This clonotype was counted between two and nine times. The V and J genes are TRBV24-1 and TRBJ2-2; D remains ambiguous. CDR3 length equals 15 residues. The germline V and J ends were trimmed by 8 bases and 0 bases, with 12 bases remaining between them. Germline CDR1 and CDR2: KGHDR and SFDVKD. The CDR3 DNA reads as TGTGCCACCACCGGAAACAGTCCGAACACCGGGGAGCTGTTTTTT. The encoded protein is CATTGNSPNTGELFF.